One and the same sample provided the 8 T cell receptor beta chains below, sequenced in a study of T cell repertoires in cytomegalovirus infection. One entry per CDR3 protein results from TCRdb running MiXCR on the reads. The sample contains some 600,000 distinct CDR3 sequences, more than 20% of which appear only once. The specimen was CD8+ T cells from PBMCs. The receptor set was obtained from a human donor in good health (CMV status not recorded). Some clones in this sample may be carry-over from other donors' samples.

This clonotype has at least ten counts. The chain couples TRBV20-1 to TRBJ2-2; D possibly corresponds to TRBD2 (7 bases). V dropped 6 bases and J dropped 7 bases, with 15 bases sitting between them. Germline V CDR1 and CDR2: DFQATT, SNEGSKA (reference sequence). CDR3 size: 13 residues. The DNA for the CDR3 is TGCAGTGCCTCGGGGGGCCAGGGCGGGGAGCTGTTTTTT. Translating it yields CSASGGQGGELFF.

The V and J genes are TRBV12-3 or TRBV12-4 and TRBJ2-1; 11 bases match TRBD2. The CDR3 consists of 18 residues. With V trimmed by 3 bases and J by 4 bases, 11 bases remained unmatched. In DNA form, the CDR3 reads TGTGCCAGCAGTTTCATAGCGGGGGGGCCCCCGCCTTACAATGAGCAGTTCTTC. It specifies CASSFIAGGPPPYNEQFF.

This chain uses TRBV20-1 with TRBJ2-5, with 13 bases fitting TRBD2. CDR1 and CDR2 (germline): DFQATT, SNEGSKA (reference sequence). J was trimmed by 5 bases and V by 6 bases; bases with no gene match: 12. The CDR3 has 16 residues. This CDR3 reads CSASSVLAGGPETQYF. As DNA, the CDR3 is TGCAGTGCGAGCTCTGTACTAGCGGGGGGGCCGGAGACCCAGTACTTC.

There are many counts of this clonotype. This CDR3 is CASSSGLENYNEQFF. The CDR3 region has the DNA TGTGCCAGCAGCTCCGGACTAGAAAATTACAATGAGCAGTTCTTC. The rearrangement links TRBV7-9 to TRBJ2-1, with 7 bases that match TRBD2. Germline V gene lookup returns CDR1 SEHNR and CDR2 FQNEAQ (reference sequence). V lost 4 bases, J lost 4 bases, and 7 bases stayed unmatched. There are 15 residues in the CDR3.

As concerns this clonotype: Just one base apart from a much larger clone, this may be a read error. CDR3 region: CASSLAPAAETFF. The CDR3, as DNA: TGTGCCAGCAGTCTGGCCCCTGCAGCTGAAACTTTCTTT. V gene TRBV6-5 combines with J gene TRBJ1-1, with D unclear. The CDR3 runs to 13 residues. CDR1 is MNHEY and CDR2 is SVGAGI in the germline V gene.

CDR3 DNA sequence: TGTGCCAGCAGTTTAACGACTGGGCATAATTCACCCCTCCACTTT. This codes for CASSLTTGHNSPLHF. The chain employs TRBV28 and TRBJ1-6; no clear D. CDR1 MDHEN and CDR2 SYDVKM come from the germline V gene. Trimming left V 2 bases short and J 5 bases short, with 10 bases between. The CDR3 has 15 residues. Drawing the rest from reference TRBV28 and TRBJ1-6, the complete variable domain is DVKVTQSSRYLVKRTGEKVFLECVQDMDHENMFWYRQDPGLGLRLIYFSYDVKMKEKGDIPEGYSVSREKKERFSLILESASTNQTSMYLCASSLTTGHNSPLHFGNGTRLTVT.

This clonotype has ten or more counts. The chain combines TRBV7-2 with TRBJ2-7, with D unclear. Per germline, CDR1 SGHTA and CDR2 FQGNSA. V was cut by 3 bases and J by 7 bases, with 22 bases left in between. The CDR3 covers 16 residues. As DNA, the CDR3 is TGTGCCAGCAGCTTGAACAACCTGGCTACCTCACATGAGCAGTACGTC. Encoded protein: CASSLNNLATSHEQYV.

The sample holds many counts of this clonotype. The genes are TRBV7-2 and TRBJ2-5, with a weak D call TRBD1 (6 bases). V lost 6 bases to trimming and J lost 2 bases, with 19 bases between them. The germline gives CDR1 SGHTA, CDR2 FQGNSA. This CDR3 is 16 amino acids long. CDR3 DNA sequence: TGTGCCAGCAGTTTAAGGGGGTTTGGTACACAAGAGACCCAGTACTTC. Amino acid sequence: CASSLRGFGTQETQYF.